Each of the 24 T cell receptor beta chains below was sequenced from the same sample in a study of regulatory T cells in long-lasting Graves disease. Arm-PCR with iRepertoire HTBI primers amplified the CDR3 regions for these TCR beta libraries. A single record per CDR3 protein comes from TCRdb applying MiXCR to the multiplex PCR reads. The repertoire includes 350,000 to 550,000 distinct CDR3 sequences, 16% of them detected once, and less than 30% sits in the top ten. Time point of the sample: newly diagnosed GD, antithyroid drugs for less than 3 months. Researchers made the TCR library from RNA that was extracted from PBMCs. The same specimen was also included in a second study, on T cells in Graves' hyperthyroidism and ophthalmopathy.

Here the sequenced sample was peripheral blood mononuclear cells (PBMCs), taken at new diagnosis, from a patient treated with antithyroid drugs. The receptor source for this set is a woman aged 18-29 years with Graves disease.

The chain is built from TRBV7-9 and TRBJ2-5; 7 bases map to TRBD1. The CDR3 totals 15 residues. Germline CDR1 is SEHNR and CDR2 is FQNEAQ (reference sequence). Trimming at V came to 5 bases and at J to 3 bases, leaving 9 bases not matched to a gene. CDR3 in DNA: TGTGCCAGCAGCATGGGACAGCAAACCAAAGAGACCCAGTACTTC. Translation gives CASSMGQQTKETQYF.

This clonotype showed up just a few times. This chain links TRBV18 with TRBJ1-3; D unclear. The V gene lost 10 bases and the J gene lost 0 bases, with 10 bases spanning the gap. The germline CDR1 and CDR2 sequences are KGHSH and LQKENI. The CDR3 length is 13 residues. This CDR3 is CATAQSSGNTIYF. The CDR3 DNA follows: TGTGCCACCGCTCAGTCCTCTGGAAACACCATATATTTT.

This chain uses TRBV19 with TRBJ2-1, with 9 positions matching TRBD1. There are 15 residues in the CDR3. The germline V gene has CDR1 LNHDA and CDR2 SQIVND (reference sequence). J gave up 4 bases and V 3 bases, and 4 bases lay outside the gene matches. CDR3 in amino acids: CASSMGTGQYNEQFF. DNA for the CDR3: TGTGCCAGTAGTATGGGGACAGGGCAGTACAATGAGCAGTTCTTC.

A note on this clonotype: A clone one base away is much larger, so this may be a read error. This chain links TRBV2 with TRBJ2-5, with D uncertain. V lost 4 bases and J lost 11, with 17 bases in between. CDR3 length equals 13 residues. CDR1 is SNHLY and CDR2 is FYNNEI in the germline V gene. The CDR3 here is CASSGDAYNEQYF. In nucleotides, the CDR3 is TGTGCCAGCAGTGGTGACGCTTACAATGAGCAGTACTTC.

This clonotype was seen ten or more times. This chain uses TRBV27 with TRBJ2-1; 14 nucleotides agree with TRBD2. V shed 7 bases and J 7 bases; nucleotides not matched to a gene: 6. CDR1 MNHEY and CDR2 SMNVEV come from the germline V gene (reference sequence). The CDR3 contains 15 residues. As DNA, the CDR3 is TGTGCCAGCATGACTAGCGGGAGGGCCGGGAATGAGCAGTTCTTC. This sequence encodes CASMTSGRAGNEQFF.

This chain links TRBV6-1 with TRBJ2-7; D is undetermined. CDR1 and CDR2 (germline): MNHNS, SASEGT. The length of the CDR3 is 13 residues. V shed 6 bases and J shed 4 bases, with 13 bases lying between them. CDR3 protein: CASRKDGSYEQYF. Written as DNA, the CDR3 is TGTGCCAGCAGGAAGGACGGCTCTTACGAGCAGTACTTC.

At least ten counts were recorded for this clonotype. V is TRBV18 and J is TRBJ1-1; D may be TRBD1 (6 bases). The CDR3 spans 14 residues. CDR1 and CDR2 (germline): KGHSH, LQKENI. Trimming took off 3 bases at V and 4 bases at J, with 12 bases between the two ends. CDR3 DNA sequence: TGTGCCAGCTCACCCCTGGGGGCAGGCACTGAAGCTTTCTTT. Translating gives CASSPLGAGTEAFF.

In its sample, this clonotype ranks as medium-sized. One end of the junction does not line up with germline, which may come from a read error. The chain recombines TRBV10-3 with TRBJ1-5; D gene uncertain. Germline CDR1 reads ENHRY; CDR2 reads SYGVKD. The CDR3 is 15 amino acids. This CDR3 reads CASSYSGASSEPQHF. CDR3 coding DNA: TGTGCCAGCAGTTACTCGGGAGCTAGCTCAGAGCCCCAGCATTTT.

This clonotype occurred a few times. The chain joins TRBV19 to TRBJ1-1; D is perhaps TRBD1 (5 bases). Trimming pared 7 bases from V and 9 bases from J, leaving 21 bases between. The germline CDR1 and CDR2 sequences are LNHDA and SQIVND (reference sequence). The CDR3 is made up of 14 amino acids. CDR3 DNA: TGTGCCAGTACCCACCCGGGGACTTTGGTCAAAGCTTTCTTT. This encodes CASTHPGTLVKAFF.

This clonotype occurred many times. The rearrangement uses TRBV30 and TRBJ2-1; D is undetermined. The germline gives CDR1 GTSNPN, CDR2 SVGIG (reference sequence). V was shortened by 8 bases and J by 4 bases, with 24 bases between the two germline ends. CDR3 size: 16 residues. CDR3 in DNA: TGTGCCGCTGGAGTGTATGGAGCCAGTGGTTACAATGAGCAGTTCTTC. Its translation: CAAGVYGASGYNEQFF.

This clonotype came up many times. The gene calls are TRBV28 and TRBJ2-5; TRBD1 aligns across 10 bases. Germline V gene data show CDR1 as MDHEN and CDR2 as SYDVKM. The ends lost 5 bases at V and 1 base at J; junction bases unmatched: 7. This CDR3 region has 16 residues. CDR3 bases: TGTGCCAGCAGTCCTAGGGACAGGGGTATCCAAGAGACCCAGTACTTC. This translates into CASSPRDRGIQETQYF.

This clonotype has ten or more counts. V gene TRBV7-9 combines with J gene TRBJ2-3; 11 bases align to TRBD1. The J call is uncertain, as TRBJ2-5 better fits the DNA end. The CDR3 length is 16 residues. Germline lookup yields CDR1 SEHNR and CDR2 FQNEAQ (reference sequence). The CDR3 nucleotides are TGTGCCAGCAGCTTCTCCACCGGGACAGGGGGGGATACCCAGTACTTC. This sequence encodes CASSFSTGTGGDTQYF.

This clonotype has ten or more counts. The CDR3 is CASSFAFTYEQYF. The CDR3, as DNA: TGTGCCAGCAGTTTCGCCTTTACCTACGAGCAGTACTTC. The rearrangement uses TRBV28 and TRBJ2-7; the D is unclear. The CDR3 length is 13 residues. CDR1 is MDHEN, CDR2 SYDVKM, per germline. V was clipped by 3 bases and J by 2 bases, with 8 bases between them. The whole variable domain, remainder taken from reference TRBV28 and TRBJ2-7, is DVKVTQSSRYLVKRTGEKVFLECVQDMDHENMFWYRQDPGLGLRLIYFSYDVKMKEKGDIPEGYSVSREKKERFSLILESASTNQTSMYLCASSFAFTYEQYFGPGTRLTVT.

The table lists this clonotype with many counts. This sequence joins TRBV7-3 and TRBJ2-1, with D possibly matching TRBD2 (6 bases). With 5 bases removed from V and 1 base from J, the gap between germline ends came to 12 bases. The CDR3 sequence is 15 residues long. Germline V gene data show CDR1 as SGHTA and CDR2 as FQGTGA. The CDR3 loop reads CASSTMGTSYNEQFF. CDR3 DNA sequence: TGTGCCAGCAGCACCATGGGGACTTCCTACAATGAGCAGTTCTTC.

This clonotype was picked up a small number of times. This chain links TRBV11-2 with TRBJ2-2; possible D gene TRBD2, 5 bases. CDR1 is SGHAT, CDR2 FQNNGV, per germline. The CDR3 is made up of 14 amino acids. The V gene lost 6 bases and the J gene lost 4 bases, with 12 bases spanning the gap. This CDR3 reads CASRYGRGTGELFF. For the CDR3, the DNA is TGTGCCAGCAGATACGGACGGGGCACCGGGGAGCTGTTTTTT.

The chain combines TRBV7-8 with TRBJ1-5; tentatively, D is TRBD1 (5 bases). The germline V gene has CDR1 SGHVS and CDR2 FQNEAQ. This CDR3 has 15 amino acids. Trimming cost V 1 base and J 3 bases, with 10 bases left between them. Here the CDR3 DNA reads TGTGCCAGCAGCTTAGACAGGTCTGACAATCAGCCCCAGCATTTT. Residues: CASSLDRSDNQPQHF.

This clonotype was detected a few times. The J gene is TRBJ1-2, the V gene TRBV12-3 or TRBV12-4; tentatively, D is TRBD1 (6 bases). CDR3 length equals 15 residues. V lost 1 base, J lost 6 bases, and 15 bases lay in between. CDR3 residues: CASSLGGQGLHGYTF. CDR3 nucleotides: TGTGCCAGCAGTTTAGGGGGGCAGGGGCTCCATGGCTACACCTTC.

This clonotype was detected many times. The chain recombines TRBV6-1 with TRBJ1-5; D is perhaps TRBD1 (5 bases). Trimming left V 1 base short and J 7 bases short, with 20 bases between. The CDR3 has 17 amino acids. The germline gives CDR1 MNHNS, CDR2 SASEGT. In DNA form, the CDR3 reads TGTGCCAGCAGTGAAGGATGGGGCCGCACGGCCGGCCAGCCCCAGCATTTT. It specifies CASSEGWGRTAGQPQHF.

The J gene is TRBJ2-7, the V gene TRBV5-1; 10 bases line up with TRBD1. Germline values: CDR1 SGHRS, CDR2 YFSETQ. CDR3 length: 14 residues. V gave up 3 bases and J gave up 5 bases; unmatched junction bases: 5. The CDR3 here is CASSSRDRGHEQYF. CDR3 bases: TGCGCCAGCAGCTCCCGGGACAGGGGTCACGAGCAGTACTTC.

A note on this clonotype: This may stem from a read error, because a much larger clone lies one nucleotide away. The CDR3 DNA reads TGTGCCAGCAGATTATCGGTCGTCAGCTCCTACGAGCAGTACTTC. Its protein product is CASRLSVVSSYEQYF. The chain uses TRBV7-3 and TRBJ2-7, with D uncertain. Trimming removed 6 bases from V and 0 bases from J, with 15 bases in between. The CDR3 spans 15 residues. CDR1 and CDR2 (germline): SGHTA, FQGTGA.

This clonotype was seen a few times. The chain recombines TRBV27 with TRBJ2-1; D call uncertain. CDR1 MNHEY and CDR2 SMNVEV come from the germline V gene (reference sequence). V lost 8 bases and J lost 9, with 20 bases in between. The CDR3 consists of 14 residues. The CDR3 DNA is TGTGCCAGCGGAGTGGTGGGTGGTCAGGTTGAGCAGTTCTTC. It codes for CASGVVGGQVEQFF.

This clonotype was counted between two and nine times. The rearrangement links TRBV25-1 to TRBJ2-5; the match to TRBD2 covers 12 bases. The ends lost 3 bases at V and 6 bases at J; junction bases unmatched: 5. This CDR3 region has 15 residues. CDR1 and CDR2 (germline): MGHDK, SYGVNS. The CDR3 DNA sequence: TGTGCCAGCAGTGAGCTAGCGGGAGGGCCGAAGACCCAGTACTTC. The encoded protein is CASSELAGGPKTQYF.

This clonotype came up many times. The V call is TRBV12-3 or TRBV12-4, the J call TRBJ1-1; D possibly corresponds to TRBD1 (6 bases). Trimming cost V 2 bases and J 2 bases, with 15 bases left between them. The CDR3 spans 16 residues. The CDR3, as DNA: TGTGCCAGCAGTTTACGGGCCGGGACAACAAACACTGAAGCTTTCTTT. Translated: CASSLRAGTTNTEAFF.

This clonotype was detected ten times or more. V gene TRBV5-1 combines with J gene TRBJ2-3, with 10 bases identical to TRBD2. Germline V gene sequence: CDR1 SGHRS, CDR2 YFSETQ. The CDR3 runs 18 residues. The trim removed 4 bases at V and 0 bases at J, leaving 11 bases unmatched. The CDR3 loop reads CASSENSGRTFSTDTQYF. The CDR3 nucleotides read TGCGCCAGCAGCGAAAATAGCGGGAGGACGTTCAGCACAGATACGCAGTATTTT. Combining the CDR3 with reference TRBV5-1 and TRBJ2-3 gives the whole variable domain KAGVTQTPRYLIKTRGQQVTLSCSPISGHRSVSWYQQTPGQGLQFLFEYFSETQRNKGNFPGRFSGRQFSNSRSEMNVSTLELGDSALYLCASSENSGRTFSTDTQYFGPGTRLTVL.